One sample yielded the 28 T cell receptor beta chains listed below, sequenced in a study of blood T cell repertoires in COVID-19. Here immunoSEQ multiplex PCR was the method, and the copy in TCRdb shows in-frame clones only, minus some. The sample has hundreds of thousands of clones, 88% seen once. The material sequenced was peripheral blood. The receptors were gathered from a man younger than 35 with active or convalescent COVID-19.

The chain employs TRBV4-3 and TRBJ2-1, with TRBD2 identical over 12 bases. CDR1 is LGHNA and CDR2 is YSLEER in the germline V gene. V lost 0 bases to trimming and J lost 6 bases; unmatched junction nucleotides: 9. This CDR3 has 18 amino acids. CDR3 DNA sequence: TGCGCCAGCAGCCAAGATCTAGCGGGGGGGCCGAGGAGCAATGAGCAGTTCTTC. Its translation is CASSQDLAGGPRSNEQFF.

The chain employs TRBV19 and TRBJ2-5; D is perhaps TRBD2 (5 bases). The CDR3 loop spans 13 amino acids. Trimming left V 5 bases short and J 4 bases short, with 11 bases between. CDR1 and CDR2 from the germline V gene are LNHDA and SQIVND (reference sequence). This CDR3 reads CASSSGLRETQYF. CDR3 DNA: TGTGCCAGTAGTTCCGGACTTAGAGAGACCCAGTACTTC.

This chain uses TRBV19 with TRBJ2-7, with TRBD1 identical over 11 bases. Germline loops: CDR1 LNHDA, CDR2 SQIVND (reference sequence). The CDR3 is 15 amino acids. Unmatched junction bases numbered 7, after V lost 6 bases and J lost 3 bases. The CDR3 loop is CASSRWDRGFYEQYF. The DNA of the CDR3 is TGTGCCAGTAGCAGGTGGGACAGGGGGTTCTACGAGCAGTACTTC.

The V call is TRBV6-1, the J call TRBJ1-2; maybe TRBD1 (5 bases). Germline V gives CDR1 MNHNS, CDR2 SASEGT. The V end lost 3 bases, the J end lost 6 bases, and 11 bases lay between the germline ends. There are 13 residues in the CDR3. The CDR3 region has the DNA TGTGCCAGCAGTGATTGGGCAGGGAATGGCTACACCTTC. Translating gives CASSDWAGNGYTF.

The J gene is TRBJ2-4, the V gene TRBV23-1; 8 nucleotides match TRBD2. TRBV23-1 is an ORF; its function is uncertain. Unmatched junction bases numbered 8, after V lost 4 bases and J lost 6 bases. CDR3 length: 15 residues. The CDR3 nucleotides read TGCGCCAGCAGTCCGATGGTCCGGGGGGGAAACATTCAGTACTTC. It yields the protein CASSPMVRGGNIQYF.

The rearrangement links TRBV21-1 to TRBJ1-2; no check of the table's D call, TRBD1, against the DNA was made. TRBV21-1 is given as a pseudogene. The CDR3 has 18 amino acids. The CDR3 DNA is TGTGCCAGCAGCAAAGCCCCCAGGGCAGGGTCGAAGGTTGGTGGCTACACCTTC. Its protein product is CASSKAPRAGSKVGGYTF.

The chain uses TRBV4-1 and TRBJ1-5; a weak D match, TRBD1 (5 bases). Germline assignment: CDR1 MGHRA and CDR2 YSYEKL. CDR3 length: 17 amino acids. V lost 0 bases, J lost 0 bases, and 12 bases lay in between. The CDR3 loop is CASSQEPQVFSNQPQHF. The CDR3 DNA sequence: TGCGCCAGCAGCCAAGAACCACAGGTCTTTAGCAATCAGCCCCAGCATTTT.

The V and J genes are TRBV6-5 and TRBJ2-2; 8 bases match TRBD1. J lost 6 bases, V lost 8 bases, and 5 bases had no gene match. From germline, CDR1 is MNHEY and CDR2 SVGAGI. The CDR3 runs to 13 residues. CDR3 DNA sequence: TGTGCCAGCGGACAGGGAACCGCCGGGGAGCTGTTTTTT. It yields the protein CASGQGTAGELFF.

The chain combines TRBV5-6 with TRBJ1-2; unclear D gene. CDR3 size: 16 residues. Trimming took off 0 bases at V and 3 bases at J, with 15 bases between the two ends. From germline, CDR1 is SGHDT and CDR2 YYEEEE. In DNA, the CDR3 is TGTGCCAGCAGCTTGGGCAGGACTGGAACACACTATGGCTACACCTTC. This gives the protein CASSLGRTGTHYGYTF.

This clone was recorded only once. The chain's CDR3 is CSVYGTLSSYEQYF. CDR3 in DNA: TGCAGCGTCTACGGGACTCTAAGCTCCTACGAGCAGTACTTC. This chain joins TRBV29-1 and TRBJ2-7, with a weak D call TRBD2 (6 bases). CDR3 length: 14 residues. V gave up 6 bases and J gave up 0 bases, with 15 bases separating them. Germline V CDR1 and CDR2: SQVTM, ANQGSEA.

The chain joins TRBV7-9 to TRBJ2-3; 13 bases are shared with TRBD2. V trimming: 5 bases; J trimming: 6 bases; junction bases outside the gene matches: 8. Germline loops: CDR1 SEHNR, CDR2 FQNEAQ (reference sequence). This CDR3 has 16 amino acids. The CDR3 nucleotides are TGTGCCAGCAGCCTATCACTAGCGGGGGGGCCGGATACGCAGTATTTT. This codes for CASSLSLAGGPDTQYF. The entire variable domain, with the rest obtained from reference TRBV7-9 and TRBJ2-3, is as follows: DTGVSQNPRHKITKRGQNVTFRCDPISEHNRLYWYRQTLGQGPEFLTYFQNEAQLEKSRLLSDRFSAERPKGSFSTLEIQRTEQGDSAMYLCASSLSLAGGPDTQYFGPGTRLTVL.

This clone showed up just a few times. This chain connects TRBV27 to TRBJ1-1; D not certain. Germline assignment: CDR1 MNHEY and CDR2 SMNVEV (reference sequence). This CDR3 region has 13 residues. Deletions cut 3 bases from V and 4 bases from J, with 9 bases between. CDR3 sequence (DNA): TGTGCCAGCAGTTTTCGAGGGTCCACTGAAGCTTTCTTT. Residues: CASSFRGSTEAFF.

The chain is built from TRBV29-1 and TRBJ2-7, with D possibly matching TRBD1 (6 bases). Trimming stripped 4 bases from V and 0 bases from J, with 13 bases between. CDR3 length equals 14 residues. CDR1 and CDR2 from the germline V gene are SQVTM and ANQGSEA. The CDR3 bases are TGCAGCGTTGGGGACAACCTCATCTCCTACGAGCAGTACTTC. Its protein is CSVGDNLISYEQYF.

The chain joins TRBV7-8 to TRBJ2-1; 9 bases fit TRBD1. V was clipped by 5 bases and J by 6 bases; unmatched bases: 5. This CDR3 has 14 amino acids. CDR1 and CDR2 from the germline V gene are SGHVS and FQNEAQ. For the CDR3, the DNA is TGTGCCAGCAGCAAACAGGGGGCGGTCAATGAGCAGTTCTTC. Its translation: CASSKQGAVNEQFF. Using reference TRBV7-8 and TRBJ2-1 for the parts outside the CDR3, the full variable domain is GAGVSQSPRYKVAKRGQDVALRCDPISGHVSLFWYQQALGQGPEFLTYFQNEAQLDKSGLPSDRFFAERPEGSVSTLKIQRTQQEDSAVYLCASSKQGAVNEQFFGPGTRLTVL.

This clone was counted between two and nine times. The chain uses TRBV13 and TRBJ2-1; 9 bases are shared with TRBD2. Unmatched junction bases numbered 5, after V lost 2 bases and J lost 0 bases. Germline CDR1 reads PRHDT; CDR2 reads FYEKMQ (reference sequence). The CDR3 totals 17 residues. DNA for the CDR3: TGTGCCAGCAGCTTAAGCCTAGCGGGGAACTCCTACAATGAGCAGTTCTTC. This codes for CASSLSLAGNSYNEQFF.

This clone was seen just once. The chain couples TRBV5-1 to TRBJ2-7; TRBD1 aligns across 7 bases. V was clipped by 4 bases and J by 0 bases; unmatched bases: 4. This CDR3 spans 14 amino acids. Germline V gives CDR1 SGHRS, CDR2 YFSETQ. The CDR3 coding sequence is TGCGCCAGCAGCCCGTGGGACAGCTCCTACGAGCAGTACTTC. It codes for CASSPWDSSYEQYF.

The J gene is TRBJ1-2, the V gene TRBV3-1 (or the pseudogene TRBV3-2); the match to TRBD1 covers 8 bases. The CDR3 is made up of 17 amino acids. Germline CDR1 reads LGHDT; CDR2 reads YNNKEL (reference sequence). Losses at the gene ends were 0 bases for V and 7 bases for J; bases not matched to a gene: 13. In DNA, the CDR3 is TGTGCCAGCAGCCAAGAATGGTCCCGGGACAGGACCGTTGGCTACACCTTC. Encoded protein: CASSQEWSRDRTVGYTF.

The CDR3 is CASSLDPGTGGISGELFF. Written as DNA, the CDR3 is TGTGCCAGCAGCTTAGATCCGGGGACAGGGGGAATATCCGGGGAGCTGTTTTTT. The chain couples TRBV11-3 to TRBJ2-2, with 11 bases identical to TRBD1. Per germline, CDR1 SGHNT and CDR2 YENEEA. Trimming took 0 bases from V and 6 from J; bases not matched to a gene: 9. The CDR3 spans 18 residues.

The chain uses TRBV7-9 and TRBJ2-7; possibly TRBD1 for D (5 bases). V was cut by 1 base and J by 0 bases, with 7 bases left in between. There are 14 residues in the CDR3. Germline-derived CDR1 and CDR2 are SEHNR and FQNEAQ (reference sequence). CDR3 bases: TGTGCCAGCAGCTTAGTGGGGCCCTCCTACGAGCAGTACTTC. It codes for CASSLVGPSYEQYF.

The gene calls are TRBV7-2 and TRBJ2-5; TRBD1 agrees at 7 bases. This CDR3 spans 14 amino acids. V gave up 7 bases and J gave up 0 bases; unmatched junction bases: 5. Germline CDR1 reads SGHTA; CDR2 reads FQGNSA. The CDR3 loop reads CASKRQGHQETQYF. CDR3 sequence (DNA): TGTGCCAGCAAAAGACAGGGCCACCAAGAGACCCAGTACTTC.

V gene TRBV7-8 combines with J gene TRBJ1-5; 7 positions agree with TRBD1. V dropped 4 bases and J dropped 0; count of bases not matched to a gene: 9. Germline assignment: CDR1 SGHVS and CDR2 FQNEAQ. There are 17 residues in the CDR3. CDR3 protein: CASSSIPGQNSNQPQHF. CDR3 in DNA: TGTGCCAGCAGCTCAATCCCGGGACAGAATAGCAATCAGCCCCAGCATTTT.

This rearrangement joins TRBV27 to TRBJ1-3; D is unresolved. The CDR3 consists of 14 residues. With 3 bases removed from V and 0 bases from J, the gap between germline ends came to 6 bases. From germline, CDR1 is MNHEY and CDR2 SMNVEV (reference sequence). CDR3 loop: CASSFQDSGNTIYF. The CDR3, as DNA: TGTGCCAGCAGTTTCCAGGACTCTGGAAACACCATATATTTT.

The chain links TRBV7-8 to TRBJ2-7, with 7 bases matching TRBD1. The CDR3 covers 14 residues. CDR1 is SGHVS, CDR2 FQNEAQ, per germline. Germline trimming cut 6 bases from V and 3 bases from J; bases unmatched to any gene: 8. The CDR3 DNA sequence: TGTGCCAGCAGTAACGGGACAGCCTACTACGAGCAGTACTTC. Its translation is CASSNGTAYYEQYF.

This rearrangement joins TRBV24-1 to TRBJ2-3; D ambiguous. The CDR3 is 16 amino acids. Germline V gene lookup returns CDR1 KGHDR and CDR2 SFDVKD. The V gene lost 1 base and the J gene lost 1 base, with 11 bases spanning the gap. In DNA, the CDR3 is TGTGCCACCAGTGATTTTCCGCCCCCGGGCACAGATACGCAGTATTTT. It yields the protein CATSDFPPPGTDTQYF.

The chain recombines TRBV6-5 with TRBJ2-2; D is unresolved. Germline lookup yields CDR1 MNHEY and CDR2 SVGAGI. Between the trimmed V and J ends, which lost 5 bases and 7 bases, there was a span of 8 bases. This CDR3 spans 12 amino acids. The CDR3 DNA is TGTGCCAGCAGTCTCCAGGACGGGGAGCTGTTTTTT. Its translation: CASSLQDGELFF.

The genes are TRBV29-1 and TRBJ2-7; 11 positions agree with TRBD2. Germline CDR1 and CDR2: SQVTM and ANQGSEA. CDR3 length equals 13 residues. V gave up 5 bases and J gave up 3 bases; unmatched junction bases: 3. The CDR3 DNA is TGCAGCGTTAAGACTAGCGGGGACTACGAGCAGTACTTC. Translation gives CSVKTSGDYEQYF.

The chain links TRBV7-8 to TRBJ1-1; no clear D. The germline V gene has CDR1 SGHVS and CDR2 FQNEAQ. V lost 2 bases and J lost 1, with 2 bases in between. The CDR3 runs 12 residues. This CDR3 reads CASSLQNTEAFF. The DNA for the CDR3 is TGTGCCAGCAGCTTACAGAACACTGAAGCTTTCTTT. Variable domain in full (rest from reference TRBV7-8 and TRBJ1-1): GAGVSQSPRYKVAKRGQDVALRCDPISGHVSLFWYQQALGQGPEFLTYFQNEAQLDKSGLPSDRFFAERPEGSVSTLKIQRTQQEDSAVYLCASSLQNTEAFFGQGTRLTVV.

The chain couples TRBV4-1 to TRBJ2-1; D may be TRBD1 (6 bases). V was trimmed by 0 bases and J by 3 bases, leaving 12 bases between them. The germline CDR1 and CDR2 sequences are MGHRA and YSYEKL. The CDR3 consists of 16 residues. CDR3 nucleotides: TGCGCCAGCAGCCAAGACCGGGACACCTTCTACAATGAGCAGTTCTTC. As protein: CASSQDRDTFYNEQFF.